The next 9 T cell receptor beta chains were all read from a single sample in a study of blood T cell repertoires in COVID-19. The repertoire was sequenced with immunoSEQ multiplex PCR; TCRdb's copy has only in-frame clones and lacks some. The data hold around 230,000 clones, with around 85% observed a single time. Sequenced input: PBMCs or T cells enriched from blood (not recorded which). The receptors originated from a woman between 40 and 50 years old with acute COVID-19.

The chain combines TRBV9 with TRBJ1-1; 10 nucleotides line up with TRBD1. This CDR3 spans 13 amino acids. The ends lost 4 bases at V and 6 bases at J; junction bases unmatched: 3. Germline assignment: CDR1 SGDLS and CDR2 YYNGEE. The CDR3 DNA is TGTGCCAGCAGCCGACAGGGGGCCTCTGAAGCTTTCTTT. Protein sequence: CASSRQGASEAFF.

The chain couples TRBV6-1 to TRBJ2-1; no clear D gene. The CDR3 is 15 amino acids. Germline CDR1 reads MNHNS; CDR2 reads SASEGT. Trimming removed 0 bases from V and 2 bases from J, with 8 bases in between. The CDR3 here is CASSEAARTYNEQFF. The CDR3 nucleotides are TGTGCCAGCAGTGAAGCGGCCAGAACCTACAATGAGCAGTTCTTC.

This clone was seen once. The J gene is TRBJ1-2, the V gene TRBV4-2; D is uncertain. Germline V gene data show CDR1 as LGHNA and CDR2 as YNFKEQ. This CDR3 is built from 17 residues. V was shortened by 0 bases and J by 1 base, with 15 bases between the two germline ends. The CDR3 region is CASSQDQYGGINYGYTF. The CDR3 DNA reads TGTGCCAGCAGCCAAGATCAGTACGGAGGGATTAACTATGGCTACACCTTC.

The rearrangement joins TRBV11-3 to TRBJ2-7, with 12 bases aligning to TRBD1. Unmatched junction bases numbered 5, after V lost 1 base and J lost 7 bases. The CDR3 covers 15 residues. Germline-derived CDR1 and CDR2 are SGHNT and YENEEA. The CDR3 here is CASSLGGQGAREQYF. Written as DNA, the CDR3 is TGTGCCAGCAGCTTAGGGGGACAGGGGGCGCGGGAGCAGTACTTC.

This clone was observed a few times. The chain employs TRBV7-9 and TRBJ1-2; D is unresolved. Trimming removed 0 bases from V and 1 base from J, with 6 bases in between. CDR3 length: 14 residues. Germline CDR1 and CDR2: SEHNR and FQNEAQ (reference sequence). Here the CDR3 DNA reads TGTGCCAGCAGCTTAGCCCCCAATAACTATGGCTACACCTTC. As protein: CASSLAPNNYGYTF.

The V and J genes are TRBV6-6 and TRBJ1-5, with TRBD1 matching 7 bases. This CDR3 comprises 14 residues. The trim removed 4 bases at V and 6 bases at J, leaving 6 bases unmatched. From germline, CDR1 is MNHNY and CDR2 SVGAGI (reference sequence). This CDR3 reads CASSSTGSPQPQHF. The CDR3 DNA reads as TGTGCCAGCAGTTCGACAGGGTCCCCTCAGCCCCAGCATTTT.

This clone was seen more than once but under ten times. The genes are TRBV9 and TRBJ2-7, with a possible D match to TRBD2 (5 bases). The CDR3 sequence is 14 residues long. CDR1 is SGDLS, CDR2 YYNGEE, per germline. Trimming pared 0 bases from V and 3 bases from J, leaving 10 bases between. CDR3: CASSVGGNDYEQYF. The CDR3 DNA reads TGTGCCAGCAGCGTAGGAGGGAACGACTACGAGCAGTACTTC.

The rearrangement links TRBV11-2 to TRBJ1-5; D is perhaps TRBD1 (6 bases). The germline gives CDR1 SGHAT, CDR2 FQNNGV. The V gene lost 2 bases and the J gene lost 7 bases, with 15 bases spanning the gap. CDR3 length equals 15 residues. The CDR3 nucleotides read TGTGCCAGCAGCTTATCGGGGGGCGCAGGGCAGCCCCAGCATTTT. Protein: CASSLSGGAGQPQHF.

This rearrangement joins TRBV10-3 to TRBJ1-6; TRBD1 matches 7 bases. Germline-derived CDR1 and CDR2 are ENHRY and SYGVKD. V lost 6 bases to trimming and J lost 5 bases; unmatched junction nucleotides: 7. The CDR3 consists of 15 residues. The chain's CDR3 is CAIRPGTADNSPLHF. In nucleotides, the CDR3 is TGTGCCATCAGACCCGGGACAGCGGATAATTCACCCCTCCACTTT.